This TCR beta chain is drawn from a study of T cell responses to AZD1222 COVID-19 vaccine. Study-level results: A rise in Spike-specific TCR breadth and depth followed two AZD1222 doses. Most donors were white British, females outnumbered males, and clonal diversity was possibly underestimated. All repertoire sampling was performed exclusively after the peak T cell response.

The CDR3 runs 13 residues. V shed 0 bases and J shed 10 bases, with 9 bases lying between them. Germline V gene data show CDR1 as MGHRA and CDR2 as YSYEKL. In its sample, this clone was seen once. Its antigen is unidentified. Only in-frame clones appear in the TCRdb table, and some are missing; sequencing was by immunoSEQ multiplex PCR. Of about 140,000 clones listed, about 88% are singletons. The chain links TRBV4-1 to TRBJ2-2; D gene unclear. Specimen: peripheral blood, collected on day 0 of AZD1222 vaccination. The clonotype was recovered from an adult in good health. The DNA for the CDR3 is TGCGCCAGCAGCCAAGAAGGACGCGCGGAGCTGTTTTTT. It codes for CASSQEGRAELFF.